This TCR beta chain derives from a study of shared T cell receptors in the human thymus. With regard to this clone: The same CDR3 can be traced to other DNA sequences in this sample.

The data were produced by immunoSEQ multiplex PCR, yet TCRdb's version contains in-frame clones alone and is incomplete. The sample shows hundreds of thousands of clones, approximately 80% of them seen only once. Germline CDR1 is KGHSH and CDR2 is LQKENI. The V gene lost 3 bases and the J gene lost 1 base, with 9 bases spanning the gap. The length of the CDR3 is 14 residues. In addition, the sample was reused for a study of human thymus T cells. Per that paper: The study used thymus tissue resected during corrective heart surgery.

The sample consisted of thymocytes. The sequence came from a boy under two years old with a congenital heart defect. The chain joins TRBV18 to TRBJ2-5; possibly TRBD2 for D (6 bases). CDR3 region: CASSPVGGQETQYF. The CDR3 DNA sequence: TGTGCCAGCTCACCGGTGGGGGGCCAAGAGACCCAGTACTTC.